Below, 7 T cell receptor beta chains from the same sample are listed, as sequenced in a study of blood T cell repertoires in COVID-19. Some clones are missing from TCRdb's copy, which holds only in-frame ones; the method was immunoSEQ multiplex PCR. This sample yields 150,000 or so clones, of which over 75% are seen a single time; roughly 13% belongs to the top ten. The specimen sequenced was peripheral blood. The receptor source for this set is a man aged 55 to 69 with active or convalescent COVID-19.

The V gene is TRBV5-1, the J gene TRBJ1-6; no clear D. Germline values: CDR1 SGHRS, CDR2 YFSETQ. The CDR3 covers 16 residues. With 4 bases removed from V and 0 bases from J, the gap between germline ends came to 11 bases. For the CDR3, the DNA is TGCGCCAGCAGCATGGACGGGAGCTCCTATAATTCACCCCTCCACTTT. Translation: CASSMDGSSYNSPLHF.

This clone was found a few times. The chain carries TRBV19 and TRBJ1-5; D may be TRBD1 (6 bases). Looked up from germline, CDR1 is LNHDA and CDR2 is SQIVND (reference sequence). The CDR3 runs 13 residues. The V end lost 4 bases, the J end lost 5 bases, and 9 bases lay between the germline ends. CDR3 nucleotide sequence: TGTGCCAGTAGTACAACAGGGTATCAGCCCCAGCATTTT. As protein: CASSTTGYQPQHF.

The V gene is TRBV21-1, the J gene TRBJ2-7; TRBD1, as called in the table, went unchecked against the DNA. TRBV21-1 is labeled a pseudogene. The length of the CDR3 is 15 residues. CDR3 loop: CASSRPGVVAYEQYF. In DNA form, the CDR3 reads TGTGCCAGCTCCCGCCCAGGGGTAGTAGCCTACGAGCAGTACTTC.

V is TRBV5-4 and J is TRBJ2-3; TRBD2 aligns across 7 bases. This CDR3 contains 14 residues. Germline V lookup: CDR1 SGHNT, CDR2 YYREEE (reference sequence). With 1 base clipped from V and 6 bases from J, the junction kept 5 bases outside the gene matches. The CDR3 is CASSLSGEGDTQYF. In DNA, the CDR3 is TGTGCCAGCAGCTTGTCGGGGGAGGGGGATACGCAGTATTTT.

The chain couples TRBV23-1 to TRBJ2-7; 9 bases align to TRBD1. TRBV23-1 is reported as an ORF; its role is uncertain. This CDR3 has 19 residues. V shed 3 bases and J 0 bases; nucleotides not matched to a gene: 15. This chain's CDR3 is CASSQTEDRGRLNSYEQYF. CDR3 bases: TGCGCCAGCAGTCAGACCGAGGACAGGGGTCGCCTAAACTCCTACGAGCAGTACTTC.

This clone has just a few counts. The CDR3 loop is CASGAGGAREKAFF. For the CDR3, the DNA is TGTGCCAGCGGAGCAGGGGGCGCGAGGGAAAAAGCTTTCTTT. The chain employs TRBV28 and TRBJ1-1; 8 positions match TRBD1. This CDR3 comprises 14 residues. CDR1 is MDHEN and CDR2 is SYDVKM in the germline V gene. The V segment lost 8 bases and the J segment 9 bases; nucleotides outside the gene matches: 14. Together with reference TRBV28 and TRBJ1-1, the CDR3 gives the full variable domain: DVKVTQSSRYLVKRTGEKVFLECVQDMDHENMFWYRQDPGLGLRLIYFSYDVKMKEKGDIPEGYSVSREKKERFSLILESASTNQTSMYLCASGAGGAREKAFFGQGTRLTVV.

The chain couples TRBV10-3 to TRBJ2-3; 11 bases match TRBD2. Germline CDR1 ENHRY, CDR2 SYGVKD. The CDR3 is made up of 15 amino acids. J lost 1 base, V lost 6 bases, and 3 bases had no gene match. CDR3 coding DNA: TGTGCCATCAGGGCGACTAGCGGGGGCACAGATACGCAGTATTTT. Its translation is CAIRATSGGTDTQYF.